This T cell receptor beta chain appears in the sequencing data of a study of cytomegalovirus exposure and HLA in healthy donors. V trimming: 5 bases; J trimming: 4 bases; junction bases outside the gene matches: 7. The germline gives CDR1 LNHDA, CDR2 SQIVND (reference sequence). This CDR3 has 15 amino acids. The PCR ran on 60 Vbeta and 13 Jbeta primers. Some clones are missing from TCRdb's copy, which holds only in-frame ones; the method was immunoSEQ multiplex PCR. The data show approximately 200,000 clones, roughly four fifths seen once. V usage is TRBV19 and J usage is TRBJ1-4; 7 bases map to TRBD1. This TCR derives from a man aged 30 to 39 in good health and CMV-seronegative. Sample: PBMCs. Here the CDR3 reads CASSAPGQINEKLFF. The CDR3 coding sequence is TGTGCCAGTAGTGCTCCGGGACAGATTAATGAAAAACTGTTTTTT.